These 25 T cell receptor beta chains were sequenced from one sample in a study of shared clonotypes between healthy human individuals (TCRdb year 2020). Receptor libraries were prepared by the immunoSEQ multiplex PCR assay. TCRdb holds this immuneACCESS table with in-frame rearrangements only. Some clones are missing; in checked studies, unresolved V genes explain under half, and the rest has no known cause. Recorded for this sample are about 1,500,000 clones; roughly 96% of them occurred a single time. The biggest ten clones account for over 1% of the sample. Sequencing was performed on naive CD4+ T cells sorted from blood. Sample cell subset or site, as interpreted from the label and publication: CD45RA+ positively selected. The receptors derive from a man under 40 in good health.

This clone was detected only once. The CDR3 nucleotides read TGTGCCATCAGTGAGTCGACGGCAGGGGGGCGGGAGACCCAGTACTTC. It encodes CAISESTAGGRETQYF. The gene calls are TRBV10-3 and TRBJ2-5; possible D gene TRBD1, 7 bases. Trimming pared 0 bases from V and 5 bases from J, leaving 16 bases between. Germline assignment: CDR1 ENHRY and CDR2 SYGVKD. There are 16 residues in the CDR3.

The CDR3 DNA follows: TGTGCCAGCAGAAGAAGACTAGCGGAGGCCCAGTACTTC. Residues: CASRRRLAEAQYF. The chain has TRBV7-2 and TRBJ2-5; TRBD2 aligns across 9 bases. The V gene's germline CDR1 is SGHTA and CDR2 FQGNSA. V dropped 6 bases and J dropped 9; count of bases not matched to a gene: 8. CDR3 length: 13 residues. Variable domain in full (rest from reference TRBV7-2 and TRBJ2-5): GAGVSQSPSNKVTEKGKDVELRCDPISGHTALYWYRQSLGQGLEFLIYFQGNSAPDKSGLPSDRFSAERTGGSVSTLTIQRTQQEDSAVYLCASRRRLAEAQYFGPGTRLLVL.

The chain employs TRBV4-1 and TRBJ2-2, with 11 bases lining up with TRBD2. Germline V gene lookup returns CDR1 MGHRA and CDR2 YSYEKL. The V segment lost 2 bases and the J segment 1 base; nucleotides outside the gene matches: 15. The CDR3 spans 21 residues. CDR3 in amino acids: CASSQRKLAGESTLNTGELFF. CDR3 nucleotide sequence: TGCGCCAGCAGCCAAAGAAAACTAGCGGGGGAATCAACACTGAACACCGGGGAGCTGTTTTTT.

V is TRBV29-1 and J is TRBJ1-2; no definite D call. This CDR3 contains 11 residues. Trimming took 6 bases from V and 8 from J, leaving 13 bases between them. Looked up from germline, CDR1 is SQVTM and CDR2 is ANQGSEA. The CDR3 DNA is TGCAGCGTACCCCTGGGTACAGGCTACACCTTC. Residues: CSVPLGTGYTF.

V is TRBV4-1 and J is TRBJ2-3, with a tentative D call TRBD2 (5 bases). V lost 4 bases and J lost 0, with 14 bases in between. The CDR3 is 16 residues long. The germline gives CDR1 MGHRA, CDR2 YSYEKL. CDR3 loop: CASSPTGTSSTDTQYF. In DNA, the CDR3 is TGCGCCAGCAGCCCAACGGGAACCTCTAGCACAGATACGCAGTATTTT.

For the CDR3, the DNA is TGTGCCAGCAGTTACGTGTTGGGAGGGGGGGAGACCCAGTACTTC. Encoded protein: CASSYVLGGGETQYF. The J gene is TRBJ2-5, the V gene TRBV6-6; TRBD2 might be the D (7 bases). The CDR3 is made up of 15 amino acids. Trimming left V 2 bases short and J 5 bases short, with 15 bases between. Germline CDR1 is MNHNY and CDR2 is SVGAGI (reference sequence).

The DNA for the CDR3 is TGTGCCAGCAGCTTGGCTTCCCGGACAGGGGACTACATTCAGTACTTC. Its protein is CASSLASRTGDYIQYF. The rearrangement joins TRBV5-4 to TRBJ2-4; TRBD1 agrees at 9 bases. The CDR3 is made up of 16 amino acids. With V trimmed by 0 bases and J by 8 bases, 9 bases remained unmatched. Germline V gene data show CDR1 as SGHNT and CDR2 as YYREEE (reference sequence).

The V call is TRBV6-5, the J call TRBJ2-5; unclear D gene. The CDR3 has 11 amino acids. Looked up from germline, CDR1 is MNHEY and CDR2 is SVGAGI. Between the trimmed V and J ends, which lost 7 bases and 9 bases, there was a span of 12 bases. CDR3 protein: CASTNGQSQYF. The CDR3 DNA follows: TGTGCCAGCACCAACGGGCAATCCCAGTACTTC.

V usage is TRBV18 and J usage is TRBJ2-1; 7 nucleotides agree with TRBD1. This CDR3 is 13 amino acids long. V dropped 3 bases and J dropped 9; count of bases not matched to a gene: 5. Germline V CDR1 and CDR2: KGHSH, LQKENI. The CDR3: CASSPDRPAEQFF. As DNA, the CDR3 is TGTGCCAGCTCACCGGACAGGCCTGCTGAGCAGTTCTTC.

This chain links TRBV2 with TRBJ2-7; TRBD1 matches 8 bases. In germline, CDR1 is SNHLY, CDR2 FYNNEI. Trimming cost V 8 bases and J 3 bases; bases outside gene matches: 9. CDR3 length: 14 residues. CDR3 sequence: CASWAGTGFYEQYF. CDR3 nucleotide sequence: TGTGCCAGCTGGGCCGGGACAGGATTCTACGAGCAGTACTTC.

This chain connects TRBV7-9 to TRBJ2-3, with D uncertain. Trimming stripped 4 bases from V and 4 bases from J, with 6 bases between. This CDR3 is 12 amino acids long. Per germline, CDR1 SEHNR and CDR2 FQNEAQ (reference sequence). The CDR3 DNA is TGTGCCAGCAGCTCAACGGCAGATACGCAGTATTTT. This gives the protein CASSSTADTQYF. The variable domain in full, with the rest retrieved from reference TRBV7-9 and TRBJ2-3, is DTGVSQNPRHKITKRGQNVTFRCDPISEHNRLYWYRQTLGQGPEFLTYFQNEAQLEKSRLLSDRFSAERPKGSFSTLEIQRTEQGDSAMYLCASSSTADTQYFGPGTRLTVL.

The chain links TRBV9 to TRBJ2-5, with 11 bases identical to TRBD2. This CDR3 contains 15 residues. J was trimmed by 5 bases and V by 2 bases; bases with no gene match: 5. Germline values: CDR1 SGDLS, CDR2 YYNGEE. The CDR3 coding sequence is TGTGCCAGCAGCGTTAGCGGGAGGGGAACGGAGACCCAGTACTTC. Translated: CASSVSGRGTETQYF.

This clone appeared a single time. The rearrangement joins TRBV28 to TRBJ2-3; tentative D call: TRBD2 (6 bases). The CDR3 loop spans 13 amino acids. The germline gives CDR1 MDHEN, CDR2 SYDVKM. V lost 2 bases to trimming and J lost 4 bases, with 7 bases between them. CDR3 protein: CASSLREADTQYF. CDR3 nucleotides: TGTGCCAGCAGTTTAAGGGAGGCAGATACGCAGTATTTT. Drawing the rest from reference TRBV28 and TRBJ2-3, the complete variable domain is DVKVTQSSRYLVKRTGEKVFLECVQDMDHENMFWYRQDPGLGLRLIYFSYDVKMKEKGDIPEGYSVSREKKERFSLILESASTNQTSMYLCASSLREADTQYFGPGTRLTVL.

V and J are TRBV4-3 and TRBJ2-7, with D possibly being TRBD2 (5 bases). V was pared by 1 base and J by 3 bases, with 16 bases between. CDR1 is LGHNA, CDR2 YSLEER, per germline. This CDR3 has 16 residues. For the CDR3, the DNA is TGCGCCAGCAGCCAAGTGTTACAGCCAGGAGGCTACGAGCAGTACTTC. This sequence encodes CASSQVLQPGGYEQYF.

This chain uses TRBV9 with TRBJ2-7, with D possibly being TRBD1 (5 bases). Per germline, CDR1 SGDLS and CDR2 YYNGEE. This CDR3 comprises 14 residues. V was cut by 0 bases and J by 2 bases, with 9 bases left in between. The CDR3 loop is CASSVDIRAYEQYF. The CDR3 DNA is TGTGCCAGCAGCGTAGATATCAGGGCCTACGAGCAGTACTTC. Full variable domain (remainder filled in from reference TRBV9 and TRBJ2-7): DSGVTQTPKHLITATGQRVTLRCSPRSGDLSVYWYQQSLDQGLQFLIQYYNGEERAKGNILERFSAQQFPDLHSELNLSSLELGDSALYFCASSVDIRAYEQYFGPGTRLTVT.

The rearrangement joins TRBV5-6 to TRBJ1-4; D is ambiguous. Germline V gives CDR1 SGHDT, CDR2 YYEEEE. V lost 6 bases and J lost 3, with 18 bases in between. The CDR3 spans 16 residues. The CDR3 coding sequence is TGTGCCAGCACCCATTTCCTAGCGGGAGCTAATGAAAAACTGTTTTTT. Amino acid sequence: CASTHFLAGANEKLFF.

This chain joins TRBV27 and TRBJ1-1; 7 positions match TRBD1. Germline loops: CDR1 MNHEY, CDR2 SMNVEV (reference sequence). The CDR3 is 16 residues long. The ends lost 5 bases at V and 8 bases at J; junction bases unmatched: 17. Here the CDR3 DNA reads TGTGCCAGCAGTGTTTTCCTGGGACAGCCGAAAGGCGAAGCTTTCTTT. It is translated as CASSVFLGQPKGEAFF.

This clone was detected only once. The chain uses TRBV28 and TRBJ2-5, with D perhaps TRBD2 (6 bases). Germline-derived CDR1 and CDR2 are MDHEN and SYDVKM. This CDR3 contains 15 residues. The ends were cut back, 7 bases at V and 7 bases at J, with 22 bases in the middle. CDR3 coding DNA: TGTGCCAGCATGGAGACTAGTACCTTTCTTGCGACCCAGTACTTC. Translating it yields CASMETSTFLATQYF.

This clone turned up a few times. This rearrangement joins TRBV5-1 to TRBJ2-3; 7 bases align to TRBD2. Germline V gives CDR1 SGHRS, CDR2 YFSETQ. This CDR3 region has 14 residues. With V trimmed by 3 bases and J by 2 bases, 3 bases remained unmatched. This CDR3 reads CASSSGLDTDTQYF. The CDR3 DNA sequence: TGCGCCAGCAGCTCCGGACTAGACACAGATACGCAGTATTTT. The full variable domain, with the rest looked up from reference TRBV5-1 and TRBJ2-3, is KAGVTQTPRYLIKTRGQQVTLSCSPISGHRSVSWYQQTPGQGLQFLFEYFSETQRNKGNFPGRFSGRQFSNSRSEMNVSTLELGDSALYLCASSSGLDTDTQYFGPGTRLTVL.

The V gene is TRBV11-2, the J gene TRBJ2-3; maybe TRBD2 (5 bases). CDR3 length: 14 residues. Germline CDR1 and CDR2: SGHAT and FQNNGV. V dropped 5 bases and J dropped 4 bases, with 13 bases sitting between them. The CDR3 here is CASSLVRVPDTQYF. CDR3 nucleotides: TGTGCCAGCAGCCTCGTGCGGGTACCAGATACGCAGTATTTT.

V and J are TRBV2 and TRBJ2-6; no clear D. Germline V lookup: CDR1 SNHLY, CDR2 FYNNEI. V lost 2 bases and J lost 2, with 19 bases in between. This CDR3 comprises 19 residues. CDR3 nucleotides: TGTGCCAGCAGTGAATCCGGTAGGGCAGGATTCGCTGGGGCCAACGTCCTGACTTTC. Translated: CASSESGRAGFAGANVLTF.

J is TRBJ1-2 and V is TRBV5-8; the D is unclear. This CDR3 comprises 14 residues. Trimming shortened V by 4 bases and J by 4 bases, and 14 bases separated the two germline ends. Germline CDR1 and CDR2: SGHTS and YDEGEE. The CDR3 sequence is CASSPGGLGYGYTF. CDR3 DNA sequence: TGTGCCAGCAGCCCTGGAGGGCTGGGCTATGGCTACACCTTC.

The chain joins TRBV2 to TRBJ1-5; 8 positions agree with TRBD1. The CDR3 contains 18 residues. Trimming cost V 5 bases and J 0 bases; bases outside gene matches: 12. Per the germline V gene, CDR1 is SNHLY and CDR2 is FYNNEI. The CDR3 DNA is TGTGCCAGCAGTTCACGACAGGGGAGCGTAATTAGCAATCAGCCCCAGCATTTT. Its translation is CASSSRQGSVISNQPQHF.

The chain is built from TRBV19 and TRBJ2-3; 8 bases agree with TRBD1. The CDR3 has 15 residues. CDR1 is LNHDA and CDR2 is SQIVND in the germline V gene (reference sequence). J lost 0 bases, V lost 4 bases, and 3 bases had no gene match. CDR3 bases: TGTGCCAGTAGTAAGGGACAGGCCAGCACAGATACGCAGTATTTT. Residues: CASSKGQASTDTQYF.

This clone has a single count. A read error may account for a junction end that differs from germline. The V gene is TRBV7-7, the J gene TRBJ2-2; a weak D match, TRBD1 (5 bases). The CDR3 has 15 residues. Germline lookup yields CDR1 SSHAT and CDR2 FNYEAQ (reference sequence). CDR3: CASSLTETNTGELFF. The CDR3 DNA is TGTGCTAGCAGCTTGACAGAGACCAACACCGGGGAGCTGTTTTTT.